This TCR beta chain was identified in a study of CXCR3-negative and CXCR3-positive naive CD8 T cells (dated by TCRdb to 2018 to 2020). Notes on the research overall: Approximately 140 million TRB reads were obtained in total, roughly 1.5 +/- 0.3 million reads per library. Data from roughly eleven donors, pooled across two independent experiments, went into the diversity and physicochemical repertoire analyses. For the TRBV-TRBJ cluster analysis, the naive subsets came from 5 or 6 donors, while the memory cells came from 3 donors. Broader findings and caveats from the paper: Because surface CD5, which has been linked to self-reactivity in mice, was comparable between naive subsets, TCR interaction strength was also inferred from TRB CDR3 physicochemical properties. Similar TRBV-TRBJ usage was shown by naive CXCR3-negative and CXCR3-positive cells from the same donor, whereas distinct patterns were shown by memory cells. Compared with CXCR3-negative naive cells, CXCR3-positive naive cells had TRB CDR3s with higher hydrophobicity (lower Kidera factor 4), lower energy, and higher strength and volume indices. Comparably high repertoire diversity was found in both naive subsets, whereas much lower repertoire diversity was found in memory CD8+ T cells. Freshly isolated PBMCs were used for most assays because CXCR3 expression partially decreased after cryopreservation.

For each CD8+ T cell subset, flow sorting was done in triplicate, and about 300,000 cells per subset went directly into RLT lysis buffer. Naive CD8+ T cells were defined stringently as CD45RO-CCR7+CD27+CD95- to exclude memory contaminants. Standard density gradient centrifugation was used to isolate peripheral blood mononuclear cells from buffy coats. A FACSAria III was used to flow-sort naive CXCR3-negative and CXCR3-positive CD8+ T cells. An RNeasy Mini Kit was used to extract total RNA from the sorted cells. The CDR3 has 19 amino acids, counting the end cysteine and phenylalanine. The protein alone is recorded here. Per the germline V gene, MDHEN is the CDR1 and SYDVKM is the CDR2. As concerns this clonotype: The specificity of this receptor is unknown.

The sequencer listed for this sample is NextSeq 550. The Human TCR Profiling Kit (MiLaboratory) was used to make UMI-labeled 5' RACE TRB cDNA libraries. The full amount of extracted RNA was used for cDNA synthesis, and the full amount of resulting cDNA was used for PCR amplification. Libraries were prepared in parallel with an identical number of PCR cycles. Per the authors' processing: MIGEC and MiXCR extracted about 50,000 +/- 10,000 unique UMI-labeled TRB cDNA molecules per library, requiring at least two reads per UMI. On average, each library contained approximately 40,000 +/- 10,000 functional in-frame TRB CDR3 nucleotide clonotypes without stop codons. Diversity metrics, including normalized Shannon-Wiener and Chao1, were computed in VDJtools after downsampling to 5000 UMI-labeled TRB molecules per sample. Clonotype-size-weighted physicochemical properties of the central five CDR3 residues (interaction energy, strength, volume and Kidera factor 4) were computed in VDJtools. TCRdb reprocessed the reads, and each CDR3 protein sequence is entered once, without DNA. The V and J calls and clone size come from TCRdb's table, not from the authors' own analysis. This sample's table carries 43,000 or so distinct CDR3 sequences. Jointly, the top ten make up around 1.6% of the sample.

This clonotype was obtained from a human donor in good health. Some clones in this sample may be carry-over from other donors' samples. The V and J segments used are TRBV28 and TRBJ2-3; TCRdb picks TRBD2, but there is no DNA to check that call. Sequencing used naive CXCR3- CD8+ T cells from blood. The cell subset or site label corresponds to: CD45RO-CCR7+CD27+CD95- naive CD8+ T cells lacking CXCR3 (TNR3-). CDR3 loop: CASSTYLAGGPNPTDTQYF.